This T cell receptor beta chain was sequenced for a study of graft-versus-host responses after intestinal transplantation. Study-wide context: Each recipient received anti-thymocyte globulin induction, then tacrolimus and steroids for approximately 3 years.

The CDR3 is 16 residues long. With V trimmed by 2 bases and J by 9 bases, 8 bases remained unmatched. Germline loops: CDR1 MNHEY, CDR2 SMNVEV (reference sequence). About this clone itself: Antigen specificity is unknown.

The method was immunoSEQ multiplex PCR; TCRdb's version includes in-frame clones alone and lacks a portion of them. This table holds approximately 89,000 clones, over 85% found once. The sequences come from unstimulated CD8+ T cells sorted from spleen or lymph node cells, collected before transplant. This clonotype originated in a human donor who was the organ donor for an intestinal transplant. The chain recombines TRBV27 with TRBJ2-1; 12 bases line up with TRBD2. The CDR3 region has the DNA TGTGCCAGCAGTTTAATCCTAGCGGGGGGGCCCGTTGAGCAGTTCTTC. It is translated as CASSLILAGGPVEQFF.